These 26 T cell receptor beta chains originate from one sample sequenced in a study of T cell responses to AZD1222 COVID-19 vaccine. Measured with immunoSEQ multiplex PCR; TCRdb has only the in-frame clones, and not every one. The sample carries about 64,000 clones, 75% to 95% recorded once. The source was peripheral blood, collected 28 days after the second dose of the MenACWY control vaccine. The receptors shown here come from an adult who received the MenACWY meningococcal vaccine as a control.

V is TRBV7-9 and J is TRBJ2-1, with D perhaps TRBD2 (6 bases). The V end lost 5 bases, the J end lost 6 bases, and 17 bases lay between the germline ends. The CDR3 sequence is 15 residues long. CDR1 SEHNR and CDR2 FQNEAQ come from the germline V gene (reference sequence). CDR3 sequence: CASSRLAEPTNEQFF. The CDR3 nucleotides read TGTGCCAGCAGCCGATTAGCGGAGCCTACCAATGAGCAGTTCTTC.

V is TRBV25-1 and J is TRBJ2-2; 10 nucleotides agree with TRBD1. The junction had 4 bases not matched to a gene; V was cut back by 4 bases and J by 5 bases. CDR1 and CDR2 from the germline V gene are MGHDK and SYGVNS. This CDR3 contains 15 residues. The CDR3 DNA is TGTGCCAGCAGTGTACCGGGACAGGGGACCGGGGAGCTGTTTTTT. Protein: CASSVPGQGTGELFF. The whole variable domain, filled in from reference TRBV25-1 and TRBJ2-2, reads EADIYQTPRYLVIGTGKKITLECSQTMGHDKMYWYQQDPGMELHLIHYSYGVNSTEKGDLSSESTVSRIRTEHFPLTLESARPSHTSQYLCASSVPGQGTGELFFGEGSRLTVL.

This clone has only one observation. The chain recombines TRBV27 with TRBJ2-7; D might be TRBD2 (6 bases). This CDR3 region has 12 residues. V was clipped by 4 bases and J by 4 bases, with 8 bases between them. In germline, CDR1 is MNHEY, CDR2 SMNVEV (reference sequence). The CDR3 is CASSYRGYEQYF. The CDR3 DNA reads as TGTGCCAGCAGTTACCGGGGGTACGAGCAGTACTTC.

The V gene is TRBV12-3 or TRBV12-4, the J gene TRBJ1-2; TRBD1 might be the D (5 bases). Trimming removed 2 bases at V and 6 bases at J, with 10 bases between. The CDR3 runs to 13 residues. CDR3 sequence reads: CASSLSGINGYTF. CDR3 coding DNA: TGTGCCAGCAGTTTATCAGGGATAAATGGCTACACCTTC.

Only one count was recorded for this clone. The chain carries TRBV7-2 and TRBJ1-5; 9 nucleotides match TRBD1. The ends lost 5 bases at V and 0 bases at J; junction bases unmatched: 2. CDR3 length: 15 residues. Germline CDR1 reads SGHTA; CDR2 reads FQGNSA. The CDR3: CASSAGQGSNQPQHF. CDR3 coding DNA: TGTGCCAGCAGCGCGGGACAGGGTAGCAATCAGCCCCAGCATTTT. The full variable domain, in which reference TRBV7-2 and TRBJ1-5 provide the parts outside the CDR3, is GAGVSQSPSNKVTEKGKDVELRCDPISGHTALYWYRQSLGQGLEFLIYFQGNSAPDKSGLPSDRFSAERTGGSVSTLTIQRTQQEDSAVYLCASSAGQGSNQPQHFGDGTRLSIL.

The J gene is TRBJ2-5, the V gene TRBV5-1; 9 nucleotides line up with TRBD1. J gave up 5 bases and V 6 bases, and 11 bases lay outside the gene matches. The CDR3 is 15 residues long. Germline lookup yields CDR1 SGHRS and CDR2 YFSETQ. This chain's CDR3 is CASTLGQGGWETQYF. The DNA of the CDR3 is TGCGCCAGCACCCTGGGACAGGGCGGCTGGGAGACCCAGTACTTC.

The CDR3 protein is CASSLGLRVKLFF. CDR3 nucleotide sequence: TGTGCCAGCAGTCTAGGGCTCAGGGTTAAGCTGTTTTTT. This sequence joins TRBV28 and TRBJ2-2; possibly TRBD1 for D (5 bases). The CDR3 is made up of 13 amino acids. Looked up from germline, CDR1 is MDHEN and CDR2 is SYDVKM. V lost 5 bases, J lost 12 bases, and 16 bases lay in between.

The chain employs TRBV27 and TRBJ2-7; D is unclear. This CDR3 region has 11 residues. Germline V gene lookup returns CDR1 MNHEY and CDR2 SMNVEV (reference sequence). V lost 5 bases and J 3 bases, leaving 5 bases between the germline ends. The CDR3 bases are TGTGCCAGCAGTAACCTCTACGAGCAGTACTTC. Amino acids: CASSNLYEQYF.

The chain combines TRBV19 with TRBJ1-4; tentative D call: TRBD1 (5 bases). Germline-derived CDR1 and CDR2 are LNHDA and SQIVND (reference sequence). Trimming stripped 3 bases from V and 5 bases from J, with 10 bases between. The CDR3 totals 14 residues. The CDR3 loop reads CASSIGDLNEKLFF. The CDR3 nucleotides read TGTGCCAGTAGTATCGGGGACTTAAATGAAAAACTGTTTTTT.

J is TRBJ2-3 and V is TRBV30, with no clear D. Germline V gives CDR1 GTSNPN, CDR2 SVGIG (reference sequence). Trimming removed 1 base at V and 4 bases at J, with 15 bases between. There are 15 residues in the CDR3. CDR3 DNA sequence: TGTGCCTGGAGTGGACCCGAAGGAAGGGCAGATACGCAGTATTTT. Its translation is CAWSGPEGRADTQYF.

This CDR3 reads CASSWGTSGSYEQYF. DNA for the CDR3: TGTGCCAGCAGCTGGGGGACTAGCGGGAGCTACGAGCAGTACTTC. This sequence joins TRBV5-4 and TRBJ2-7; 14 bases map to TRBD2. This CDR3 spans 15 amino acids. V shed 3 bases and J 3 bases; nucleotides not matched to a gene: 2. The germline CDR1 and CDR2 sequences are SGHNT and YYREEE (reference sequence).

The J gene is TRBJ1-3, the V gene TRBV2; D uncertain. The V gene lost 6 bases and the J gene lost 3 bases, with 18 bases spanning the gap. Germline V lookup: CDR1 SNHLY, CDR2 FYNNEI. The CDR3 has 16 residues. In DNA form, the CDR3 reads TGTGCCAGCAGCGGTAAAACGTGGGGAGGTGGAAACACCATATATTTT. Its translation: CASSGKTWGGGNTIYF.

The chain couples TRBV28 to TRBJ2-1, with 8 nucleotides matching TRBD2. This CDR3 is 16 amino acids long. V shed 5 bases and J 5 bases; nucleotides not matched to a gene: 11. Germline loops: CDR1 MDHEN, CDR2 SYDVKM. CDR3: CASSPGGSGKNNEQFF. CDR3 in DNA: TGTGCCAGCAGTCCTGGGGGTAGCGGGAAGAACAATGAGCAGTTCTTC.

The chain recombines TRBV4-3 with TRBJ2-7; 10 positions agree with TRBD2. With V trimmed by 0 bases and J by 1 base, 6 bases remained unmatched. Germline V CDR1 and CDR2: LGHNA, YSLEER. This CDR3 is built from 17 residues. CDR3 region: CASSQEWGLALSYEQYF. The CDR3 nucleotides are TGCGCCAGCAGCCAAGAGTGGGGACTAGCGCTGTCCTACGAGCAGTACTTC.

This chain links TRBV6-5 with TRBJ2-5, with D perhaps matching TRBD1 (5 bases). Germline V lookup: CDR1 MNHEY, CDR2 SVGAGI. The CDR3 length is 11 residues. The V end lost 5 bases, the J end lost 4 bases, and 5 bases lay between the germline ends. CDR3 region: CASSQGETQYF. CDR3 nucleotides: TGTGCCAGCAGTCAGGGAGAGACCCAGTACTTC.

The chain employs TRBV28 and TRBJ1-5; the match to TRBD1 covers 7 bases. The CDR3 covers 14 residues. Losses at the gene ends were 6 bases for V and 6 bases for J; bases not matched to a gene: 8. CDR1 is MDHEN, CDR2 SYDVKM, per germline. The chain's CDR3 is CASSPTGLGQPQHF. CDR3 sequence (DNA): TGTGCCAGCAGCCCGACAGGGTTGGGTCAGCCCCAGCATTTT.

The chain joins TRBV29-1 to TRBJ2-5, with 8 bases lining up with TRBD1. This CDR3 spans 13 amino acids. Germline-derived CDR1 and CDR2 are SQVTM and ANQGSEA. The CDR3 DNA sequence: TGCAACCCGGAACAGGGGGAGAGAGAGACCCAGTACTTC. Translated, it gives CNPEQGERETQYF.

This chain links TRBV11-2 with TRBJ2-1, with 9 bases aligning to TRBD2. Germline CDR1 SGHAT, CDR2 FQNNGV. The CDR3 has 13 residues. Trimming at V came to 7 bases and at J to 5 bases, leaving 3 bases not matched to a gene. CDR3 bases: TGTGCCAGCACTCTAGCGGGAAACAATGAGCAGTTCTTC. Amino acid sequence: CASTLAGNNEQFF.

The table lists this clone with a few counts. The V call is TRBV7-2, the J call TRBJ2-7; D gene ambiguous. This CDR3 spans 14 amino acids. Trimming removed 4 bases at V and 0 bases at J, with 10 bases between. Germline V gene data show CDR1 as SGHTA and CDR2 as FQGNSA. The CDR3 DNA reads TGTGCCAGCAGCTCCTATCGAGGCTCCTACGAGCAGTACTTC. This gives the protein CASSSYRGSYEQYF.

The chain couples TRBV28 to TRBJ2-1; 9 nucleotides line up with TRBD1. After removal of 1 base from V and 9 bases from J, the junction contained 7 bases not matched to a gene. This CDR3 spans 15 amino acids. The germline CDR1 and CDR2 sequences are MDHEN and SYDVKM. DNA of the CDR3: TGTGCCAGCAGTTTATTCGGGACAGGGTCCGGTGAGCAGTTCTTC. Its translation is CASSLFGTGSGEQFF.

The V gene is TRBV19, the J gene TRBJ2-2, with D hard to call. The ends were cut back, 9 bases at V and 0 bases at J, with 14 bases in the middle. CDR1 is LNHDA, CDR2 SQIVND, per germline (reference sequence). The CDR3 covers 15 residues. The CDR3 bases are TGTGCCAGCGCGTTAATGGCGACGAACACCGGGGAGCTGTTTTTT. This translates into CASALMATNTGELFF. Looking up the rest from reference TRBV19 and TRBJ2-2 gives the full variable domain: DGGITQSPKYLFRKEGQNVTLSCEQNLNHDAMYWYRQDPGQGLRLIYYSQIVNDFQKGDIAEGYSVSREKKESFPLTVTSAQKNPTAFYLCASALMATNTGELFFGEGSRLTVL.

This chain links TRBV29-1 with TRBJ2-3; 11 bases map to TRBD2. This CDR3 spans 15 amino acids. Germline V gene sequence: CDR1 SQVTM, CDR2 ANQGSEA. The J segment lost 4 bases and the V segment lost 4 bases, leaving 7 bases of the junction unmatched. CDR3: CSVGIAGGPADTQYF. The DNA of the CDR3 is TGCAGCGTTGGAATAGCGGGAGGGCCTGCAGATACGCAGTATTTT.

The chain joins TRBV7-3 to TRBJ1-1; D call uncertain. This CDR3 comprises 13 residues. V lost 2 bases and J lost 5, with 9 bases in between. Germline V lookup: CDR1 SGHTA, CDR2 FQGTGA. CDR3 sequence: CASSLVGWTEAFF. DNA for the CDR3: TGTGCCAGCAGCTTAGTGGGATGGACTGAAGCTTTCTTT.

V gene TRBV19 combines with J gene TRBJ2-2, with D possibly TRBD1 on 5 matching bases. Germline V lookup: CDR1 LNHDA, CDR2 SQIVND (reference sequence). The CDR3 has 15 amino acids. Trimming cost V 7 bases and J 8 bases, with 20 bases left between them. DNA of the CDR3: TGTGCCAGTACCGATCCAAGGGGAAAGGTTGGGGAGCTGTTTTTT. Translation gives CASTDPRGKVGELFF.

The V and J genes are TRBV7-2 and TRBJ2-7, with 7 bases matching TRBD1. The junction had 13 bases not matched to a gene; V was cut back by 2 bases and J by 6 bases. Germline CDR1 is SGHTA and CDR2 is FQGNSA. The CDR3 totals 16 residues. This CDR3 is CASSLRVQGPGGEQYF. DNA of the CDR3: TGTGCCAGCAGCTTAAGGGTACAGGGGCCCGGAGGCGAGCAGTACTTC.

The CDR3 DNA reads as TGCGCCAGCTCGGGGAGCGCCGCCGGGGAGCTGTTTTTT. Translated: CASSGSAAGELFF. The V gene is TRBV10-1, the J gene TRBJ2-2; D is perhaps TRBD2 (5 bases). The CDR3 spans 13 residues. The V and J ends lost 8 bases and 6 bases respectively, with 13 bases between them. Looked up from germline, CDR1 is WNHNN and CDR2 is SYGVQD (reference sequence).